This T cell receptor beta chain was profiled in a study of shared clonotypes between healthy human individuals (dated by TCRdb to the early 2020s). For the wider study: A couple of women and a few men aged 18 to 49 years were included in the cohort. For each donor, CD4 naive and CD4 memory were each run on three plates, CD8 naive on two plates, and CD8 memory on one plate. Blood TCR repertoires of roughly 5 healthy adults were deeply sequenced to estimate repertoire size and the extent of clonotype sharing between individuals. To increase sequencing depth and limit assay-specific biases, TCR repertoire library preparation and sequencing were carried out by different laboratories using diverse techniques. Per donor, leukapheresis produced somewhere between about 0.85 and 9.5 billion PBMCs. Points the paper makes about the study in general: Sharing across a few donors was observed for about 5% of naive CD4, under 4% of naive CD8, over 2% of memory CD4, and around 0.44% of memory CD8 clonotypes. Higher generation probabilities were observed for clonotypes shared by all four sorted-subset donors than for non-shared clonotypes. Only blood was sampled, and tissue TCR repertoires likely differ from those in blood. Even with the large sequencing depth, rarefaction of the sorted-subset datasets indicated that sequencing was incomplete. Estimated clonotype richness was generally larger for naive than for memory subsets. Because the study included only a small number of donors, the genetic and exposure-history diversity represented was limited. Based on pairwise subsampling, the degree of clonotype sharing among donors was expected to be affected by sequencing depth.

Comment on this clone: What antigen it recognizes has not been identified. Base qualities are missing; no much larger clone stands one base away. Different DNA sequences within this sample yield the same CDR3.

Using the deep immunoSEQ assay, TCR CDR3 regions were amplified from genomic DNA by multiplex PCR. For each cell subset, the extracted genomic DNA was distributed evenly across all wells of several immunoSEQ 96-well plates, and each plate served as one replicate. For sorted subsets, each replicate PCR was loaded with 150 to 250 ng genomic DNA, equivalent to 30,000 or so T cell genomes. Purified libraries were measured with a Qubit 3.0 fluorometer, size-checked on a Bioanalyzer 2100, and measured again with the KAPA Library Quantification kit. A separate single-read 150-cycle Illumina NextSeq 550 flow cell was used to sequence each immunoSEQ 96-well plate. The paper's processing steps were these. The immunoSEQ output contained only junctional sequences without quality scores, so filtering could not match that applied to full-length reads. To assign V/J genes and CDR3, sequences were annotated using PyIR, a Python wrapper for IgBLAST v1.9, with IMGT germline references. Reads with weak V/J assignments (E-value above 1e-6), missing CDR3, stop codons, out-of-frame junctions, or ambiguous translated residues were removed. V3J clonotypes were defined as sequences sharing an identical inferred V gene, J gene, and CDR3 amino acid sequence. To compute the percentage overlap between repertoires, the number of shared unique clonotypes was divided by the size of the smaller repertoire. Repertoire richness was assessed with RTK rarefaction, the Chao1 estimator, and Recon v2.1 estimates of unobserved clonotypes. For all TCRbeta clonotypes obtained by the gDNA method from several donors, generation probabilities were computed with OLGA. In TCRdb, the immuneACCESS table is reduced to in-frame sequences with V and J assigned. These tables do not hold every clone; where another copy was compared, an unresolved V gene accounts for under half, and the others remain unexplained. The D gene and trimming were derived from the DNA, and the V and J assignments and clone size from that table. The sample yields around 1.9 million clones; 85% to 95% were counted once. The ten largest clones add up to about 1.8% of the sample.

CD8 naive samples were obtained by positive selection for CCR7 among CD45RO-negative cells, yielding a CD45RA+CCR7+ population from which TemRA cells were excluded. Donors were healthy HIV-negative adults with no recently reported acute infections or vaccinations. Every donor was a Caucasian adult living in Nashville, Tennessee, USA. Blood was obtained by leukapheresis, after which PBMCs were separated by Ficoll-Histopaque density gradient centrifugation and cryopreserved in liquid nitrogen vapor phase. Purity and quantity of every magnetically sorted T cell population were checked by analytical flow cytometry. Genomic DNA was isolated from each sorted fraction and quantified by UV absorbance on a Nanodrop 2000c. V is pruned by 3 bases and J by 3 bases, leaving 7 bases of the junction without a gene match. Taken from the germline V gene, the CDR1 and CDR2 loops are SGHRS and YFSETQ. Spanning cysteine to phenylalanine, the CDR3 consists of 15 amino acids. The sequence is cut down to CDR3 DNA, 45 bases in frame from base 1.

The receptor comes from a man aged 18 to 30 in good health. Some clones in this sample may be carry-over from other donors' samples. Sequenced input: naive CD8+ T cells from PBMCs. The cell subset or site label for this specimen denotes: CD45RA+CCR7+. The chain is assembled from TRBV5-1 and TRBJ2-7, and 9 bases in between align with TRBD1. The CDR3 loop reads CASSSPGQGLYEQYF. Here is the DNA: TGCGCCAGCAGCTCGCCGGGACAGGGACTCTACGAGCAGTACTTC.